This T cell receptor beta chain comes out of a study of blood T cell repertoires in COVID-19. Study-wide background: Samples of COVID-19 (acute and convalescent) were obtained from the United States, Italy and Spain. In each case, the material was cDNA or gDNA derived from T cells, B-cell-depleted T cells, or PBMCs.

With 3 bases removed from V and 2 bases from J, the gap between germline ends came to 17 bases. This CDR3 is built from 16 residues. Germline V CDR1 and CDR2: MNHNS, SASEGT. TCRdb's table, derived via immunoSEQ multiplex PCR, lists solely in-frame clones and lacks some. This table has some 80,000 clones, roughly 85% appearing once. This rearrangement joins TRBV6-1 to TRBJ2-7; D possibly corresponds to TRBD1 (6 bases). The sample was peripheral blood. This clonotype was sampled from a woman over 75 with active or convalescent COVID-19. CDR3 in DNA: TGTGCCAGCAGTGATACCCCGGGACACCCTCCCTACGAGCAGTACTTC. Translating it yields CASSDTPGHPPYEQYF.